Below are 26 T cell receptor beta chains sequenced from a single sample in a study of graft-versus-host responses after intestinal transplantation. For these receptors, no antigen is known. Only in-frame clones appear in the TCRdb table, and some are missing; sequencing was by immunoSEQ multiplex PCR. The sample gives about 39,000 clones, roughly 92% of which show up once; about a fifth is in the top ten. The source was unstimulated CD8+ T cells sorted from spleen or lymph node cells, collected before transplant. These receptors originate from a human donor who was the organ donor for an intestinal transplant.

The DNA for the CDR3 is TGTGCCAGCAGCTTAAGCGGCAGCGGGGGGAACACCGGGGAGCTGTTTTTT. It specifies CASSLSGSGGNTGELFF. This chain connects TRBV7-9 to TRBJ2-2, with 8 bases aligning to TRBD2. CDR3 length: 17 amino acids. Per the germline V gene, CDR1 is SEHNR and CDR2 is FQNEAQ (reference sequence). V shed 2 bases, J shed 1 base, and the junction held 6 bases outside the gene matches. Supplemented by reference TRBV7-9 and TRBJ2-2, the full variable domain reads DTGVSQNPRHKITKRGQNVTFRCDPISEHNRLYWYRQTLGQGPEFLTYFQNEAQLEKSRLLSDRFSAERPKGSFSTLEIQRTEQGDSAMYLCASSLSGSGGNTGELFFGEGSRLTVL.

The rearrangement joins TRBV7-9 to TRBJ2-7; weak D call: TRBD2 (6 bases). Germline lookup yields CDR1 SEHNR and CDR2 FQNEAQ (reference sequence). V was pared by 6 bases and J by 4 bases, with 13 bases between. CDR3 length: 13 amino acids. The CDR3 protein is CASRSPGDYEQYF. CDR3 DNA sequence: TGTGCCAGCAGATCTCCGGGGGATTACGAGCAGTACTTC. The full variable domain, rest sourced from reference TRBV7-9 and TRBJ2-7, is DTGVSQNPRHKITKRGQNVTFRCDPISEHNRLYWYRQTLGQGPEFLTYFQNEAQLEKSRLLSDRFSAERPKGSFSTLEIQRTEQGDSAMYLCASRSPGDYEQYFGPGTRLTVT.

V and J are TRBV4-1 and TRBJ1-2; possibly TRBD1 for D (5 bases). Germline-derived CDR1 and CDR2 are MGHRA and YSYEKL. This CDR3 has 16 amino acids. Between the trimmed V and J ends, which lost 1 base and 1 base, there was a span of 13 bases. Here the CDR3 DNA reads TGCGCCAGCAGCCAAGGTCTCAGGGACCTTAACTATGGCTACACCTTC. As protein: CASSQGLRDLNYGYTF.

This clone showed up just once. This sequence joins TRBV2 and TRBJ1-2; the match to TRBD1 covers 11 bases. Germline trimming cut 5 bases from V and 3 bases from J; bases unmatched to any gene: 11. The germline V gene has CDR1 SNHLY and CDR2 FYNNEI. The CDR3 is 17 amino acids. For the CDR3, the DNA is TGTGCCAGCAGTTACACCAGCGGACAGGGGGCCCACTATGGCTACACCTTC. Its protein is CASSYTSGQGAHYGYTF.

The chain has TRBV5-1 and TRBJ2-7, with 9 nucleotides matching TRBD1. Looked up from germline, CDR1 is SGHRS and CDR2 is YFSETQ. V dropped 0 bases and J dropped 3; count of bases not matched to a gene: 1. The CDR3 has 14 residues. CDR3 DNA sequence: TGCGCCAGCAGCTTGGAGACAGGGGGCTACGAGCAGTACTTC. Protein sequence: CASSLETGGYEQYF.

This chain connects TRBV10-3 to TRBJ1-2, with no clear D. This CDR3 region has 13 residues. Germline assignment: CDR1 ENHRY and CDR2 SYGVKD. The ends were cut back, 2 bases at V and 4 bases at J, with 8 bases in the middle. CDR3 coding DNA: TGTGCCATCAGTGAGGTACTTACCTATGGCTACACCTTC. This codes for CAISEVLTYGYTF.

This chain links TRBV11-2 with TRBJ2-2, with TRBD2 matching over 12 bases. Germline V gene sequence: CDR1 SGHAT, CDR2 FQNNGV. V shed 9 bases and J 7 bases; nucleotides not matched to a gene: 12. The CDR3 has 16 amino acids. CDR3 protein: CASSPGLAGPGGELFF. CDR3 nucleotides: TGTGCCAGTAGCCCCGGACTAGCGGGACCGGGCGGGGAGCTGTTTTTT.

The chain combines TRBV6-5 with TRBJ2-5; either TRBD1 or TRBD2 may supply D (5 bases each). The V gene's germline CDR1 is MNHEY and CDR2 SVGAGI. V lost 6 bases, J lost 4 bases, and 18 bases lay in between. The CDR3 loop spans 15 amino acids. The CDR3 is CASSRGPGKGETQYF. The DNA of the CDR3 is TGTGCCAGCAGCCGGGGACCAGGAAAAGGAGAGACCCAGTACTTC.

The CDR3 region is CASSLAGTSQNEQFF. For the CDR3, the DNA is TGCGCCAGCAGCTTGGCCGGGACTTCTCAAAATGAGCAGTTCTTC. This rearrangement joins TRBV5-1 to TRBJ2-1, with D maybe TRBD2 (6 bases). Germline lookup yields CDR1 SGHRS and CDR2 YFSETQ. V was cut by 0 bases and J by 7 bases, with 14 bases left in between. This CDR3 is 15 amino acids long. The variable domain in full, with the rest retrieved from reference TRBV5-1 and TRBJ2-1, is KAGVTQTPRYLIKTRGQQVTLSCSPISGHRSVSWYQQTPGQGLQFLFEYFSETQRNKGNFPGRFSGRQFSNSRSEMNVSTLELGDSALYLCASSLAGTSQNEQFFGPGTRLTVL.

The J gene is TRBJ2-3, the V gene TRBV19, with 10 bases matching TRBD2. This CDR3 is built from 16 residues. Germline-derived CDR1 and CDR2 are LNHDA and SQIVND (reference sequence). The V segment lost 7 bases and the J segment 0 bases; nucleotides outside the gene matches: 7. DNA of the CDR3: TGTGCCAGTAAAAGCAGACTAGCGGGTAGCACAGATACGCAGTATTTT. Its translation is CASKSRLAGSTDTQYF.

CDR3 amino acids: CASSLVLRAGGYNEQFF. The CDR3 region has the DNA TGTGCCAGCAGCTTAGTTTTGAGGGCGGGAGGCTACAATGAGCAGTTCTTC. The chain is built from TRBV7-9 and TRBJ2-1; the match to TRBD2 covers 8 bases. The V segment lost 1 base and the J segment 3 bases; nucleotides outside the gene matches: 8. This CDR3 region has 17 residues. Per the germline V gene, CDR1 is SEHNR and CDR2 is FQNEAQ (reference sequence).

The chain has TRBV28 and TRBJ1-2; possibly TRBD1 for D (6 bases). V was clipped by 7 bases and J by 0 bases, with 12 bases between them. Germline V gene data show CDR1 as MDHEN and CDR2 as SYDVKM. This CDR3 is 14 amino acids long. The CDR3 spells CASTLDRANYGYTF. The CDR3, as DNA: TGTGCCAGCACCCTGGACAGAGCTAACTATGGCTACACCTTC.

This chain connects TRBV19 to TRBJ1-1, with D possibly being TRBD1 (5 bases). The CDR3 consists of 11 residues. In germline, CDR1 is LNHDA, CDR2 SQIVND (reference sequence). V lost 9 bases and J 4 bases, leaving 9 bases between the germline ends. The CDR3: CASGGGTEAFF. CDR3 sequence (DNA): TGTGCCAGCGGGGGGGGCACTGAAGCTTTCTTT.

The V and J genes are TRBV7-9 and TRBJ2-5, with TRBD2 matching over 8 bases. CDR1 and CDR2 (germline): SEHNR, FQNEAQ (reference sequence). The V segment lost 5 bases and the J segment 4 bases; nucleotides outside the gene matches: 6. The CDR3 is made up of 14 amino acids. CDR3: CASSVLAGLETQYF. The CDR3 DNA reads as TGTGCCAGCAGCGTCCTAGCGGGCTTAGAGACCCAGTACTTC.

In nucleotides, the CDR3 is TGTGCCAGCAGCCCTAGCGGGAGGCTCGATGAGCAGTTCTTC. Its translation is CASSPSGRLDEQFF. The rearrangement links TRBV9 to TRBJ2-1, with TRBD2 identical over 11 bases. Trimming at V came to 4 bases and at J to 8 bases, leaving 5 bases not matched to a gene. CDR1 and CDR2 (germline): SGDLS, YYNGEE. The CDR3 consists of 14 residues.

V gene TRBV14 combines with J gene TRBJ2-1; 10 bases are a match to TRBD2. Germline V CDR1 and CDR2: SGHDN, FVKESK. The trim removed 1 base at V and 4 bases at J, leaving 1 base unmatched. CDR3 length: 15 amino acids. The CDR3 here is CASSQGTSGYNEQFF. CDR3 nucleotides: TGTGCCAGCAGCCAAGGGACTAGCGGATACAATGAGCAGTTCTTC. The full variable domain, its missing parts supplied by reference TRBV14 and TRBJ2-1, is EAGVTQFPSHSVIEKGQTVTLRCDPISGHDNLYWYRRVMGKEIKFLLHFVKESKQDESGMPNNRFLAERTGGTYSTLKVQPAELEDSGVYFCASSQGTSGYNEQFFGPGTRLTVL.

This rearrangement joins TRBV7-8 to TRBJ1-2; 7 bases are shared with TRBD1. The germline CDR1 and CDR2 sequences are SGHVS and FQNEAQ. The CDR3 spans 15 residues. Trimming removed 4 bases from V and 2 bases from J; junction bases left unmatched: 7. The CDR3 here is CASSSRQGRNYGYTF. CDR3 coding DNA: TGTGCCAGCAGCTCCCGACAGGGTCGGAACTATGGCTACACCTTC.

V usage is TRBV5-4 and J usage is TRBJ1-2; 7 bases are shared with TRBD1. With 2 bases clipped from V and 5 bases from J, the junction kept 12 bases outside the gene matches. Per germline, CDR1 SGHNT and CDR2 YYREEE (reference sequence). The CDR3 runs to 16 residues. In DNA form, the CDR3 reads TGTGCCAGCAGCTTACTAGGGGGCGGGCGGCTTTATGGCTACACCTTC. Protein product: CASSLLGGGRLYGYTF.

The J gene is TRBJ2-3, the V gene TRBV28; the D gene is possibly TRBD1 (6 bases). Trimming took 5 bases from V and 3 from J, leaving 12 bases between them. The germline gives CDR1 MDHEN, CDR2 SYDVKM. The CDR3 totals 14 residues. CDR3 amino acids: CASSPDRKTDTQYF. The CDR3 DNA sequence: TGTGCCAGCAGTCCTGACAGGAAAACAGATACGCAGTATTTT.

The genes are TRBV7-2 and TRBJ2-3, with 7 bases fitting TRBD2. The CDR3 runs 15 residues. The V gene's germline CDR1 is SGHTA and CDR2 FQGNSA. With 3 bases clipped from V and 3 bases from J, the junction kept 6 bases outside the gene matches. CDR3 nucleotide sequence: TGTGCCAGCAGCTTTTGGCGGGAGCCAACAGATACGCAGTATTTT. Protein sequence: CASSFWREPTDTQYF. Complete variable domain (other parts from reference TRBV7-2 and TRBJ2-3): GAGVSQSPSNKVTEKGKDVELRCDPISGHTALYWYRQSLGQGLEFLIYFQGNSAPDKSGLPSDRFSAERTGGSVSTLTIQRTQQEDSAVYLCASSFWREPTDTQYFGPGTRLTVL.

The rearrangement joins TRBV2 to TRBJ2-1; D might be TRBD1 or TRBD2, each matching 5 bases. V was trimmed by 7 bases and J by 3 bases, leaving 22 bases between them. Germline V gene sequence: CDR1 SNHLY, CDR2 FYNNEI. This CDR3 is built from 17 residues. The CDR3 region is CASIPPPGPRDYNEQFF. The CDR3 nucleotides are TGTGCCAGCATTCCCCCCCCGGGACCGAGGGACTACAATGAGCAGTTCTTC.

This clone was recorded once. V is TRBV5-1 and J is TRBJ2-1; TRBD2 aligns across 11 bases. The germline gives CDR1 SGHRS, CDR2 YFSETQ. This CDR3 spans 15 amino acids. V dropped 4 bases and J dropped 4; count of bases not matched to a gene: 4. In DNA form, the CDR3 reads TGCGCCAGCAGCCCCGGGACTAGCGGTTACAATGAGCAGTTCTTC. Translation: CASSPGTSGYNEQFF.

The chain joins TRBV6-1 to TRBJ2-1; 12 bases are a match to TRBD2. Looked up from germline, CDR1 is MNHNS and CDR2 is SASEGT. The CDR3 extends over 16 amino acids. The junction had 9 bases not matched to a gene; V was cut back by 2 bases and J by 10 bases. Here the CDR3 reads CASSEITSGRLWEQFF. CDR3 nucleotide sequence: TGTGCCAGCAGTGAAATAACTAGCGGGAGGCTGTGGGAGCAGTTCTTC.

This clone has only one observation. The gene calls are TRBV28 and TRBJ2-7; no clear D. The ends were cut back, 7 bases at V and 2 bases at J, with 9 bases in the middle. The CDR3 is made up of 12 amino acids. CDR1 is MDHEN and CDR2 is SYDVKM in the germline V gene. In DNA form, the CDR3 reads TGTGCCAGCAAGAAAGCTACCTACGAGCAGTACTTC. It codes for CASKKATYEQYF.

This clone was detected only once. The chain is built from TRBV25-1 and TRBJ2-3; D perhaps matches TRBD2 (5 bases). Between the trimmed V and J ends, which lost 5 bases and 2 bases, there was a span of 11 bases. Per the germline V gene, CDR1 is MGHDK and CDR2 is SYGVNS. This CDR3 is built from 14 residues. The CDR3 region has the DNA TGTGCCAGCAGTAGTTGGACTTACACAGATACGCAGTATTTT. Translation: CASSSWTYTDTQYF.

The rearrangement uses TRBV12-2 and TRBJ1-1; the table's D call, TRBD1, was not checked against the DNA. TRBV12-2 is reported as a pseudogene. This CDR3 is built from 14 residues. The CDR3 DNA reads TGTGCAAGTCGCTTAGGTCCAGGGGGCACTGAAGCTTTCTTT. Amino acid sequence: CASRLGPGGTEAFF.